This is a list of T cell receptor beta chains from one sample in a study of T cells expressing NK-cell markers. TCRdb reprocessed the 5' RACE reads and stores each CDR3 protein as one record, lacking DNA. The table for this sample gives hundreds of thousands of distinct CDR3 sequences. Sequencing was performed on blood T cells: a sorted CD56 or NKG2C T cell subset, CD4+ or CD8+ T cells, or bulk PBMC T cells (not recorded which). The receptors were sampled from a man younger than 30 in good health. CDR3s include the opening cysteine and the closing phenylalanine or tryptophan. Fields, in order: J gene, V gene, CDR3 protein.

TRBJ2-1,TRBV5-1,CASSLAFSEQFF
TRBJ1-2,TRBV5-1,CASAQGTDYGYTF
TRBJ1-2,TRBV6-2/TRBV6-3,CASSYENKDYGYTF
TRBJ2-5,TRBV3-1,CATGGQGVRRETQYF
TRBJ2-1,TRBV19,CASTVGTWRSNEQFF
TRBJ2-1,TRBV29-1,CSVEGATSDNEQFF
TRBJ2-4,TRBV9,CASSVGPAGGTNIQYF
TRBJ2-2,TRBV7-9,CASRGQGLPGELFF
TRBJ1-6,TRBV12-3/TRBV12-4,CASSPWFRARDSPLHF
TRBJ2-1,TRBV24-1,CATSDPRGGRAVSYNEQFF